This T cell receptor beta chain was sequenced for a study of neoadjuvant anti-PD-1 for oral cavity cancer. Specified time point: after neoadjuvant nivolumab, at surgical resection. Here immunoSEQ multiplex PCR was the method, and the copy in TCRdb shows in-frame clones only, minus some. The repertoire holds more than 11,000 clones, with nearly 70% as singletons. Trimming removed 4 bases from V and 4 bases from J; junction bases left unmatched: 9. The germline gives CDR1 MDHEN, CDR2 SYDVKM. This CDR3 has 18 residues. This specimen was PBMCs, taken after nivolumab (anti-PD-1) treatment. The TCR originated in a person between 40 and 85 years old with oral cavity squamous cell carcinoma. V gene TRBV28 combines with J gene TRBJ2-2; the match to TRBD2 covers 13 bases. CDR3 loop: CASSCLLAGGPSTGELFF. DNA for the CDR3: TGTGCCAGCAGTTGTCTACTAGCGGGAGGGCCGAGCACCGGGGAGCTGTTTTTT.